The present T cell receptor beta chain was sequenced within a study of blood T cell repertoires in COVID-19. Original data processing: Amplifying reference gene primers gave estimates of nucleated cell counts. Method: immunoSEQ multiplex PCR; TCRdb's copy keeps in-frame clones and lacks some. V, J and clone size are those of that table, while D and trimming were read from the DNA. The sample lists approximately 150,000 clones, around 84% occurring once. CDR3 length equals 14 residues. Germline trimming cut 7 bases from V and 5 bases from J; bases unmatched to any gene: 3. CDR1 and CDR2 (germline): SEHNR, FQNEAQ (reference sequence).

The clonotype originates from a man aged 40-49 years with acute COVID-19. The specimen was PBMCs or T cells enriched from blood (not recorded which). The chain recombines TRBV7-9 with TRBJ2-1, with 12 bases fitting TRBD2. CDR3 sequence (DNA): TGTGCCAGCACCCGGACTAGCGGGGACAATGAGCAGTTCTTC. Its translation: CASTRTSGDNEQFF.